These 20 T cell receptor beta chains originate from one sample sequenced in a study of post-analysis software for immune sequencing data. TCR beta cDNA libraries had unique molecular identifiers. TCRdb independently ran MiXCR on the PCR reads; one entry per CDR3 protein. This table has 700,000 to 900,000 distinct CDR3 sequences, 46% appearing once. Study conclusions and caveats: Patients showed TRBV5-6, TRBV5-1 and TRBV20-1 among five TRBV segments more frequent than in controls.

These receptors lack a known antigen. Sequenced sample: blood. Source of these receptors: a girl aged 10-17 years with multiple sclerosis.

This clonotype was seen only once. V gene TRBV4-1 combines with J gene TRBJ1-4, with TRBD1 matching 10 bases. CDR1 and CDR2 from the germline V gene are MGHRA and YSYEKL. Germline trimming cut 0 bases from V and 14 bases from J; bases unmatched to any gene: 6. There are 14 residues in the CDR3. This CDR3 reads CASSQDLRDRGLFF. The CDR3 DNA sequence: TGCGCCAGCAGCCAAGATCTGCGGGACAGGGGTCTGTTTTTT.

The CDR3 nucleotides are TGCAGTGCTTTATACCCCGGGACTAGCGGCTACGAGCAGTACTTC. This gives the protein CSALYPGTSGYEQYF. This sequence joins TRBV20-1 and TRBJ2-7; TRBD2 matches 11 bases. J lost 3 bases, V lost 5 bases, and 9 bases had no gene match. Germline CDR1 reads DFQATT; CDR2 reads SNEGSKA (reference sequence). CDR3 length equals 15 residues.

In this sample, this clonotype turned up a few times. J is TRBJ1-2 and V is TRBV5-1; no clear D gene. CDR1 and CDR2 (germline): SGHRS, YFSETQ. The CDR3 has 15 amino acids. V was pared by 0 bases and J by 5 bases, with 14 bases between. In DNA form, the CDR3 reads TGCGCCAGCAGCTTGGTCACGGAGTCCGGGTATGGCTACACCTTC. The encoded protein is CASSLVTESGYGYTF.

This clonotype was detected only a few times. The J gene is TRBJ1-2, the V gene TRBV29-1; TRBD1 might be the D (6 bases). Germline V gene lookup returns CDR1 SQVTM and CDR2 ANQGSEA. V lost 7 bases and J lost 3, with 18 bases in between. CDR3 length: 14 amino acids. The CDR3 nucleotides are TGCAGCGCTACGCCGGGGGGCTCGGACTATGGCTACACCTTC. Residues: CSATPGGSDYGYTF.

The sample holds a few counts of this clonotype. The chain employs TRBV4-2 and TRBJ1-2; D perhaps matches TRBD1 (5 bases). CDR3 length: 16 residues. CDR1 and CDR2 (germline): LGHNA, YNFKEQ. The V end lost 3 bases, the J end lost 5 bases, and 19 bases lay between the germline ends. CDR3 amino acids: CASSHSPGQGDYGYTF. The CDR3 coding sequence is TGTGCCAGCAGCCACTCCCCGGGGCAGGGAGATTATGGCTACACCTTC.

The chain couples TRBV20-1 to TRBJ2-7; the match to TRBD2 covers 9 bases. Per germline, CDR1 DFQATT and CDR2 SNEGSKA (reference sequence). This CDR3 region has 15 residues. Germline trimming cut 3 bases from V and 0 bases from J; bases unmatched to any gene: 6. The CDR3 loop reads CSASAGLALSYEQYF. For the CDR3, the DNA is TGCAGTGCTAGTGCCGGACTAGCGCTCTCCTACGAGCAGTACTTC.

DNA for the CDR3: TGTGCCATCAGTGAGGCTGCAGGGGGCATTCAGCCCCAGCATTTT. It is translated as CAISEAAGGIQPQHF. The chain employs TRBV10-3 and TRBJ1-5; 8 bases are shared with TRBD1. The CDR3 consists of 15 residues. CDR1 is ENHRY and CDR2 is SYGVKD in the germline V gene. J gave up 6 bases and V 2 bases, and 6 bases lay outside the gene matches.

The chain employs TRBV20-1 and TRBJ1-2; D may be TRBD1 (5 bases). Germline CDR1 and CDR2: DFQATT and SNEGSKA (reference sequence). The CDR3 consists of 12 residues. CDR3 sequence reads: CSRTGTTWGYTF. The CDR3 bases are TGCAGCAGAACCGGGACTACTTGGGGCTACACCTTC.

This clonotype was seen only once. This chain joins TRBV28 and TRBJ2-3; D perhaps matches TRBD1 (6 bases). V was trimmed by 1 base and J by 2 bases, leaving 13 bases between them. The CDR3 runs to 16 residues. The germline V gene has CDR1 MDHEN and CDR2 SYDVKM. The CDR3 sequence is CASSLLGDMATDTQYF. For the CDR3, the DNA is TGTGCCAGCAGTTTATTGGGGGACATGGCCACAGATACGCAGTATTTT.

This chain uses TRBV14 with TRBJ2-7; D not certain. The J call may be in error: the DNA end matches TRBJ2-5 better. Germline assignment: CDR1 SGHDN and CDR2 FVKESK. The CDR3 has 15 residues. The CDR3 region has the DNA TGTGCCAGCAGCCAAGGACTCGGAGTGGTAGAGACCCAGTACTTC. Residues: CASSQGLGVVETQYF.

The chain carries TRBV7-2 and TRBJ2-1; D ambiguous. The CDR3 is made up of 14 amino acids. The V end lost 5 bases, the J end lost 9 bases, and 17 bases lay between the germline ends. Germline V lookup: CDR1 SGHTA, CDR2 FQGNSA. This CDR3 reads CASSPRIGRSEQFF. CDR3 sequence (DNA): TGTGCCAGCAGCCCTAGGATTGGGCGGTCTGAGCAGTTCTTC.

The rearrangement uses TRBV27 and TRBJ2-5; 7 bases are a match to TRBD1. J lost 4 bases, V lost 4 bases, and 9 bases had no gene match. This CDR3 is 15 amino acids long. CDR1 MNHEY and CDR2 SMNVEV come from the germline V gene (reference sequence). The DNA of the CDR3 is TGTGCCAGCAGTTCGCGCAGGGGGTTCCCAGAGACCCAGTACTTC. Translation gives CASSSRRGFPETQYF.

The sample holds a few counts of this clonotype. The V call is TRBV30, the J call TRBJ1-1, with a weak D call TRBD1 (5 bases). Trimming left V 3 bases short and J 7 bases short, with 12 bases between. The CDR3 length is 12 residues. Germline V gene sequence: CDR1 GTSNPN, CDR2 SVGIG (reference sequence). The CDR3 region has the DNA TGTGCCTGGAGACAGGCGTGGGGTGAAGCTTTCTTT. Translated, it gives CAWRQAWGEAFF.

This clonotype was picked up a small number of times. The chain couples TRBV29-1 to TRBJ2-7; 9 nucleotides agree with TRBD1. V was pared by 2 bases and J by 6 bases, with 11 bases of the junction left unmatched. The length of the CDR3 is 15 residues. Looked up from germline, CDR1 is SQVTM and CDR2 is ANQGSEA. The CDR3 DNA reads TGCAGCGTTGAACAGTCGGGACAGGGCCAGAGCGAGCAGTACTTC. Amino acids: CSVEQSGQGQSEQYF.

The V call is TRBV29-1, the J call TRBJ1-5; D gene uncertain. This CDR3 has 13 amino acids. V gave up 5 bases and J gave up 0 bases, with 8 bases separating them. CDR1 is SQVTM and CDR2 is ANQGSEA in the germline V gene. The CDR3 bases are TGCAGCGTTTCCCTTGATAGCAATCAGCCCCAGCATTTT. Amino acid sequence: CSVSLDSNQPQHF.

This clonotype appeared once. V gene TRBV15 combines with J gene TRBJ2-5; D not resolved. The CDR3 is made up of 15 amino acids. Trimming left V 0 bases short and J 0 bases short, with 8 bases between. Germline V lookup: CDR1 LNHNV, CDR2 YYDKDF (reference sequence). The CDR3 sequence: CATSRDQNYQETQYF. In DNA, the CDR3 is TGTGCCACCAGCAGAGATCAAAACTACCAAGAGACCCAGTACTTC.

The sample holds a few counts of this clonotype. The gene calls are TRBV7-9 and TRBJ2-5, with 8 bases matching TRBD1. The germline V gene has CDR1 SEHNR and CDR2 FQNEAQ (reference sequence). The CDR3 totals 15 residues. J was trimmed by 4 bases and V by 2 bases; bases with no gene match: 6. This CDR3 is CASSLRQGAGETQYF. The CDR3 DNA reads TGTGCCAGCAGCTTAAGGCAGGGGGCAGGAGAGACCCAGTACTTC.

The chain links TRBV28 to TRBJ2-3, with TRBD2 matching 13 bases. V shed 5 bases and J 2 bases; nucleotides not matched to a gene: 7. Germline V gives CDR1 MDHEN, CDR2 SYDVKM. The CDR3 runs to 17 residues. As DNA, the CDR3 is TGTGCCAGCAGTATGGGGACTAGCGGGATGTTCACAGATACGCAGTATTTT. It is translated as CASSMGTSGMFTDTQYF.

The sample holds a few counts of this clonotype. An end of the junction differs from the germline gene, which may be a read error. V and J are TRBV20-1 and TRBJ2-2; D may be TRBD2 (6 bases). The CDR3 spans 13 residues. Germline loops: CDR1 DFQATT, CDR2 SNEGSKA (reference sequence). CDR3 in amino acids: CSAAGLNTGERFF. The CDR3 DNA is TGCAGTGCCGCGGGACTCAACACCGGGGAGCGGTTTTTT.

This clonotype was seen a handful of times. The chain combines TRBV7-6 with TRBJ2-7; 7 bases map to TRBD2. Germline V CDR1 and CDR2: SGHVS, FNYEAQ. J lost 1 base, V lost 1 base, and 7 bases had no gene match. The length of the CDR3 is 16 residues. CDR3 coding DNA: TGTGCCAGCAGCTTAGGGGGGGGTGTTCAGTCCTACGAGCAGTACTTC. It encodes CASSLGGGVQSYEQYF.